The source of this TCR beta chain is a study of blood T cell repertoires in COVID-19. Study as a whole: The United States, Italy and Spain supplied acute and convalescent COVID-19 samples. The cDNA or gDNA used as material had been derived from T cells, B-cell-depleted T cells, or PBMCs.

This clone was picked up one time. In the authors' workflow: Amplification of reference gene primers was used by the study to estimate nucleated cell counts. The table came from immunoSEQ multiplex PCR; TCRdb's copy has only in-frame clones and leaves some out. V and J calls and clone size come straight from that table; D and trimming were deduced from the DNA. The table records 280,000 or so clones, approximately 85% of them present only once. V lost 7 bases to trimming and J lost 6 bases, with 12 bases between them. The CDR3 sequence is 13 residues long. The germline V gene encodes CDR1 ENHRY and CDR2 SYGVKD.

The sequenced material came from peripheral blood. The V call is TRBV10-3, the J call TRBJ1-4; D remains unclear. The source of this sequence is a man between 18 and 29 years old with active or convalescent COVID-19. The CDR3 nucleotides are TGTGCCATCAAGAGGAGCGCAGATGAAAAACTGTTTTTT. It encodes CAIKRSADEKLFF.